This is a list of T cell receptor beta chains from one sample in a study of T cells in Graves' hyperthyroidism and ophthalmopathy. TCRdb processed the multiplex PCR reads anew with MiXCR; each CDR3 protein has one entry. There are around 300,000 distinct CDR3 sequences in the sample; roughly 13% occur only once, and under 30% lies in the top ten. The source material was blood. The receptors were sampled from a woman in her 30s with Graves' hyperthyroidism. Both conserved end residues are part of each CDR3. D genes are given only for firm matches. Some rows have no size entry. The others give once, few or many, or a class for an expanded clone.

v_gene	j_gene	d_gene	abundance	CDR3aa	CDR3nt
TRBV15	TRBJ2-7	-	many	CATSSSGTLYEQYF	TGTGCCACCAGCAGCTCCGGGACACTGTACGAGCAGTACTTC
TRBV5-1	TRBJ1-1	TRBD1	few	CASAGGQGAEAFF	TGCGCCAGCGCGGGGGGACAGGGGGCTGAAGCTTTCTTT
TRBV2	TRBJ2-1	-	many	CASSEALRRRRHEQFF	TGTGCCAGCAGCGAGGCCCTCCGCCGACGGCGGCATGAGCAGTTCTTC
TRBV27	TRBJ2-5	TRBD2	many	CASSLSGRAWETQYF	TGTGCCAGCAGCCTCAGCGGGAGGGCCTGGGAGACCCAGTACTTC
TRBV6-1	TRBJ2-3	-	-	CASSEAPDSTDTQYF	TGTGCCAGCAGTGAAGCCCCGGATAGCACAGATACGCAGTATTTT
TRBV3-1	TRBJ2-3	-	few	CASSQDWAGGKYTDTQYF	TGTGCCAGCAGCCAAGACTGGGCTGGCGGGAAGTACACAGATACGCAGTATTTT
TRBV20-1	TRBJ2-5	TRBD2	many	CSATVAGDETQYF	TGCAGTGCTACCGTAGCGGGAGACGAGACCCAGTACTTC
TRBV14	TRBJ1-2	-	-	CASSQEQDYGYTF	TGTGCCAGCAGCCAAGAACAGGACTATGGCTACACCTTC
TRBV7-9	TRBJ2-1	TRBD1	many	CASSPEGRGRNEQFF	TGTGCCAGCAGCCCTGAGGGCAGGGGGCGCAATGAGCAGTTCTTC
TRBV28	TRBJ1-2	-	many	CASSPYVVYGYTF	TGTGCCAGCAGTCCGTACGTGGTCTATGGCTACACCTTC
TRBV18	TRBJ1-5	TRBD1	-	CASSLSRDRNQPQHF	TGTGCCAGCTCTCTTTCCCGGGACAGAAATCAGCCCCAGCATTTT
TRBV12-5	TRBJ1-2	TRBD1	few	CASGSGQSNYGYTF	TGTGCTAGTGGCTCGGGACAGTCCAACTATGGCTACACCTTC
TRBV24-1	TRBJ2-1	-	many	CATSDLSSYEQFF	TGTGCCACCAGTGATTTGAGTAGCTATGAGCAGTTCTTC
TRBV25-1	TRBJ2-5	-	many	CASSEFGFRTQYF	TGTGCCAGCAGTGAATTTGGGTTTCGGACCCAGTACTTC
TRBV19	TRBJ2-5	-	-	CASSSSGSHQETQYF	TGTGCCAGTAGTTCGAGCGGGTCACATCAAGAGACCCAGTACTTC
TRBV28	TRBJ2-2	-	many	CASSLMLRGTGELFF	TGTGCCAGCAGTTTGATGCTGCGAGGGACCGGGGAGCTGTTTTTT
TRBV25-1	TRBJ2-4	TRBD2	-	CARGTPGTSSTNIQYF	TGTGCCAGGGGGACGCCCGGGACTAGTTCTACGAACATTCAGTACTTC
TRBV20-1	TRBJ2-2	TRBD2	few	CSARDPRLAGGPDGELFF	TGCAGTGCTAGAGATCCACGACTAGCGGGAGGGCCCGACGGGGAGCTGTTTTTT
TRBV10-3	TRBJ2-1	-	-	CAMSSEKGYNEQFF	TGTGCCATGTCTAGCGAGAAGGGGTACAATGAGCAGTTCTTC
TRBV5-4	TRBJ2-1	TRBD1	-	CASSRTGIRSEQFF	TGTGCCAGCAGCCGGACAGGGATCAGGAGTGAGCAGTTCTTC
TRBV14	TRBJ2-3	-	-	CASSHPADTQYF	TGTGCCAGCAGCCACCCAGCAGATACGCAGTATTTT
TRBV6-6	TRBJ2-1	-	few	CASSYSKGSNEQFF	TGTGCCAGCAGTTACTCGAAGGGGTCTAATGAGCAGTTCTTC
TRBV20-1	TRBJ2-7	TRBD2	many	CSASPKSGIYEQYF	TGCAGTGCTAGTCCCAAGAGCGGGATCTACGAGCAGTACTTC
TRBV27	TRBJ2-5	-	-	CASSYLAPPQAETQYF	TGTGCCAGCAGTTACCTAGCTCCTCCGCAGGCGGAGACCCAGTACTTC
TRBV24-1	TRBJ2-4	-	few	CATSSGGAKNIQYF	TGTGCCACCTCTTCAGGCGGCGCCAAAAACATTCAGTACTTC
TRBV20-1	TRBJ1-4	-	-	CSARDDPDLKLFF	TGCAGTGCTAGAGATGACCCCGACCTAAAACTGTTTTTT
TRBV11-2	TRBJ1-3	-	many	CASSRSGRTIYF	TGTGCCAGCAGCCGGTCGGGACGCACCATATATTTT
TRBV7-2	TRBJ2-7	-	many	CASSFWAAREQYF	TGTGCCAGCAGCTTCTGGGCGGCCCGAGAGCAGTACTTC
TRBV7-2	TRBJ2-1	-	-	CASSLPGDNEQFF	TGTGCCAGCAGCTTGCCGGGGGACAATGAGCAGTTCTTC
TRBV7-2	TRBJ2-1	TRBD2	many	CASSPRASGHNEQFF	TGTGCCAGCAGCCCCCGGGCTAGCGGCCACAATGAGCAGTTCTTC
TRBV29-1	TRBJ2-5	-	many	CSVAAGETQYF	TGCAGCGTTGCGGCCGGGGAGACCCAGTACTTC
TRBV29-1	TRBJ2-2	-	few	CSVVMRGNSGELFF	TGCAGCGTTGTAATGCGGGGAAATAGCGGGGAGCTGTTTTTT
TRBV2	TRBJ1-2	-	-	CASSVLDRSIYGYTF	TGTGCCAGCAGTGTCCTTGACAGGAGTATTTATGGCTACACCTTC
TRBV20-1	TRBJ2-5	-	many	CSSPRGETQYF	TGCAGTTCCCCCCGGGGGGAGACCCAGTACTTC
TRBV20-1	TRBJ1-2	TRBD1	many	CSAVGRTGGNYGYTF	TGCAGTGCTGTGGGTCGGACAGGGGGTAACTATGGCTACACCTTC
TRBV27	TRBJ2-1	-	many	CASMGSWNEQFF	TGTGCCAGCATGGGCTCCTGGAATGAGCAGTTCTTC
TRBV7-9	TRBJ1-2	-	-	CASSSKTYGYTF	TGTGCCAGCAGCTCTAAGACCTATGGCTACACCTTC
TRBV6-5	TRBJ2-2	-	-	CASSYSILATKSNTGELFF	TGTGCCAGCAGTTACTCGATTCTAGCGACAAAATCGAACACCGGGGAGCTGTTTTTT
TRBV9	TRBJ2-1	TRBD2	-	CASSDPSGSSYNEQFF	TGTGCCAGCAGCGATCCGAGCGGGAGCTCCTACAATGAGCAGTTCTTC
TRBV24-1	TRBJ2-3	-	few	CATSDWSYTQYF	TGTGCCACCAGTGACTGGTCGTATACGCAGTATTTT
TRBV9	TRBJ2-1	TRBD2	-	CASSVAPSGNEQFF	TGTGCCAGCAGCGTAGCCCCTAGCGGCAATGAGCAGTTCTTC
TRBV9	TRBJ2-3	TRBD2	-	CASSVDPAGGDTQYF	TGTGCCAGCAGCGTAGATCCAGCGGGAGGCGATACGCAGTATTTT
TRBV20-1	TRBJ2-7	TRBD2	many	CSARASGGYEQYF	TGCAGTGCTAGAGCTAGCGGGGGCTACGAGCAGTACTTC
TRBV20-1	TRBJ2-7	TRBD2	many	CSAGGGAQPGPYEQYF	TGCAGTGCCGGGGGAGGGGCTCAGCCTGGTCCCTACGAGCAGTACTTC
TRBV7-3	TRBJ2-1	TRBD2	many	CASSLPSGSSYNEQFF	TGTGCCAGCAGCTTACCTAGCGGAAGCTCCTACAATGAGCAGTTCTTC
TRBV12-3/TRBV12-4	TRBJ2-7	-	many	CASSFDAGTYEQYF	TGTGCCAGCAGTTTTGATGCGGGGACCTACGAGCAGTACTTC
TRBV20-1	TRBJ2-5	TRBD2	many	CSARLSGSPQETQYF	TGCAGTGCTAGGCTTAGCGGGAGTCCTCAAGAGACCCAGTACTTC